This T cell receptor (beta chain) was found in a study of post-analysis software for immune sequencing data (dated by TCRdb to the mid-2010s). Regarding the research as a whole: Relapsing-remitting, secondary progressive and progressive-relapsing multiple sclerosis were recorded as disease courses, and subtype annotation was lacking for some patients. The patient repertoires were set against around eleven previously published healthy control repertoires from donors whose ages ranged from about 6 to 26 years. A subset of samples was prepared in parallel using single-end sample barcoding, then pooled and co-amplified after Illumina adapter ligation.

Libraries were prepared through PCR. TCRdb lists the instrument as Illumina HiSeq 2500. To reduce PCR and sequencing biases, unique molecular identifiers were built into the TCR beta cDNA libraries. Every 1 to 10 million input T cells yielded some 500,000 cDNA molecules, meaning each molecule approximated one T cell. Patient libraries were prepared and sequenced with the same protocol used for the earlier healthy control dataset. Within a given batch, samples were prepared together, multiplexed and sequenced on the same HiSeq lane. In the source study's methods: Raw barcoded reads were processed with MIGEC, and single-read molecular identifier groups were discarded before consensus assembly and CDR3 extraction. Clonotype tables were post-analysed with VDJtools, normalizing diversity by down-sampling all datasets to the smallest sample size. In repertoire overlap clustering, CDR3 amino acid sequences, but not nucleotide sequences, were matched to correct batch-related cross-sample contamination. The raw public reads went through TCRdb reprocessing: fastp at Q25, MiXCR clone calling, in-frame beta chains kept. Identical CDR3 proteins give one entry, which carries the most common genes and DNA. The V and J calls here are based on TCRdb, not the publication. This sample holds 650,000 to 850,000 distinct CDR3 sequences; 40% to 55% were observed only once. The top ten constitute roughly 4.4% of the sample.

The paper's findings and limits, for the study overall: The multiple sclerosis patient group was slightly younger than the control group. Strong co-clustering of samples prepared in the same batch was shown by direct clustering with F measure, prompting a batch-effect correction. Normalized Chao1 diversity was significantly lower in multiple sclerosis patients than controls, suggesting substantial peripheral T-cell clonal expansion. Patients showed significantly higher frequencies than controls for about 5 TRBV segments, among them TRBV5-6, TRBV5-1 and TRBV20-1.

TCR beta repertoires were profiled from peripheral blood of roughly 13 young patients with multiple sclerosis to demonstrate the VDJtools post-analysis software. The patients with multiple sclerosis were children and adolescents between roughly 6 and 15 years of age. From the germline V gene (reference sequence), CDR1 is LGHDT and CDR2 is YNNKEL. Including the terminal cysteine and phenylalanine, the CDR3 comprises 15 residues. Left in the record is the CDR3 DNA by itself, 45 bases read in frame from the first base. V was cut back by 2 bases and J by 7 bases, leaving a gap of 14 bases between them. As to this clonotype: Its binding antigen is unknown. Base qualities are not at hand, and no much larger clone is one base apart.

The specimen sequenced was blood. The receptor comes from a girl aged 10 to 17 with multiple sclerosis. The sequence is built from TRBV3-1 and TRBJ1-4, with TRBD1 as a weak D call on 5 bases. CDR3 region: CASSQRGLGSEKLFF. Here is the DNA: TGTGCCAGCAGCCAACGGGGCCTTGGGAGTGAAAAACTGTTTTTT.